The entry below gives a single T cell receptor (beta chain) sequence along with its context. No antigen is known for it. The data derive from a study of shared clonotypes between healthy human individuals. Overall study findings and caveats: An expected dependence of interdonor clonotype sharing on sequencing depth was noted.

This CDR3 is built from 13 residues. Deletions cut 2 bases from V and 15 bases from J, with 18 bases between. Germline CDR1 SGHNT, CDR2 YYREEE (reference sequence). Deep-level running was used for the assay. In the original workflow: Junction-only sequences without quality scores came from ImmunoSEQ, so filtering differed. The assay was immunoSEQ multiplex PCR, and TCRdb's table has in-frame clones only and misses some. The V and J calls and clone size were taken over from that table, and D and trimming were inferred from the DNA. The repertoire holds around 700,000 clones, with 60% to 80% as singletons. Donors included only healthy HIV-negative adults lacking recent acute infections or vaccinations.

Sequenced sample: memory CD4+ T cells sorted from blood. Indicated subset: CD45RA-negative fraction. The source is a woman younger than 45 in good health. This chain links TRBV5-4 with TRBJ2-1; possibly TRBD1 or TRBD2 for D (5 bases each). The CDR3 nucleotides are TGTGCCAGCAGCTTTGGAGGCGACCCTGGGACGTTCTTC. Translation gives CASSFGGDPGTFF.